Below are 21 T cell receptor beta chains sequenced from a single sample in a study of OX40 agonist ivuxolimab in advanced cancers. Libraries were prepared by immunoSEQ multiplex PCR; TCRdb keeps only in-frame clonotypes and omits some of them. The profile covers about 51,000 clones, with under 90% appearing a single time and 20% to 25% taken by the ten largest. Source: CD4+ or CD8+ T cells sorted from blood, taken in a trial of the OX40 agonist ivuxolimab. Receptors originate from an adult with an advanced solid tumor such as melanoma, head and neck, liver or kidney cancer.

V gene TRBV19 combines with J gene TRBJ2-3, with 7 nucleotides matching TRBD2. The CDR3 has 15 residues. Losses at the gene ends were 2 bases for V and 3 bases for J; bases not matched to a gene: 5. Germline-derived CDR1 and CDR2 are LNHDA and SQIVND (reference sequence). The CDR3, as DNA: TGTGCCAGTAGTATAAAAGGGCGGGGGACAGATACGCAGTATTTT. It specifies CASSIKGRGTDTQYF.

The CDR3: CASSWPGTGDYNEQFF. The CDR3 DNA follows: TGTGCCAGCAGCTGGCCCGGGACTGGTGATTACAATGAGCAGTTCTTC. The chain combines TRBV7-8 with TRBJ2-1, with D perhaps TRBD2 (6 bases). The CDR3 is 16 amino acids. The germline gives CDR1 SGHVS, CDR2 FQNEAQ. Trimming took off 4 bases at V and 4 bases at J, with 17 bases between the two ends. Full variable domain (rest looked up from reference TRBV7-8 and TRBJ2-1): GAGVSQSPRYKVAKRGQDVALRCDPISGHVSLFWYQQALGQGPEFLTYFQNEAQLDKSGLPSDRFFAERPEGSVSTLKIQRTQQEDSAVYLCASSWPGTGDYNEQFFGPGTRLTVL.

V and J are TRBV10-3 and TRBJ2-7; 7 bases are a match to TRBD1. The germline gives CDR1 ENHRY, CDR2 SYGVKD. The CDR3 runs to 16 residues. Trimming at V came to 6 bases and at J to 3 bases, leaving 14 bases not matched to a gene. In DNA form, the CDR3 reads TGTGCCATCAGCACGGGGATGGGACAGAGTAACTACGAGCAGTACTTC. As protein: CAISTGMGQSNYEQYF.

The rearrangement joins TRBV20-1 to TRBJ1-1; D gene uncertain. The CDR3 has 10 residues. In germline, CDR1 is DFQATT, CDR2 SNEGSKA (reference sequence). Trimming left V 6 bases short and J 8 bases short, with 10 bases between. The CDR3 DNA follows: TGCAGTGCAGGCCAGGTGGAAGCTTTCTTT. Translated, it gives CSAGQVEAFF.

The genes are TRBV6-5 and TRBJ1-2, with 8 bases fitting TRBD1. The CDR3 extends over 14 amino acids. Germline trimming cut 6 bases from V and 7 bases from J; bases unmatched to any gene: 10. Per the germline V gene, CDR1 is MNHEY and CDR2 is SVGAGI. The CDR3 is CASRPGTGLSGYTF. The CDR3 DNA is TGTGCCAGCAGACCTGGGACAGGACTTAGTGGCTACACCTTC.

The V gene is TRBV11-1, the J gene TRBJ2-3, with 10 bases aligning to TRBD1. The CDR3 consists of 16 residues. Germline V CDR1 and CDR2: SGHAT, FQDESV (reference sequence). V lost 5 bases to trimming and J lost 1 base; unmatched junction nucleotides: 6. The CDR3 here is CASSPGGTGGTDTQYF. The CDR3 DNA sequence: TGTGCCAGCAGCCCTGGGGGGACAGGGGGCACAGATACGCAGTATTTT.

This chain uses TRBV4-1 with TRBJ2-7, with 9 nucleotides matching TRBD1. This CDR3 contains 14 residues. Germline CDR1 reads MGHRA; CDR2 reads YSYEKL. V shed 5 bases and J 4 bases; nucleotides not matched to a gene: 6. The DNA for the CDR3 is TGCGCCAGCAGCTCCCGGACAGGGGAATACGAGCAGTACTTC. Encoded protein: CASSSRTGEYEQYF.

This clone was seen a handful of times. The CDR3 region has the DNA TGTGCCACCCTCCGGGACAGGGGTGACACTGAAGCTTTCTTT. It yields the protein CATLRDRGDTEAFF. The chain combines TRBV6-5 with TRBJ1-1, with 10 bases that match TRBD1. The germline V gene has CDR1 MNHEY and CDR2 SVGAGI. V shed 10 bases, J shed 3 bases, and the junction held 8 bases outside the gene matches. CDR3 length equals 14 residues.

This clone was detected a few times. This chain links TRBV19 with TRBJ1-4, with D perhaps TRBD1 (6 bases). Per germline, CDR1 LNHDA and CDR2 SQIVND (reference sequence). This CDR3 is built from 12 residues. V shed 9 bases and J shed 8 bases, with 13 bases lying between them. CDR3 in amino acids: CASTSRGEKLFF. CDR3 nucleotide sequence: TGTGCCAGCACCAGCAGGGGAGAAAAACTGTTTTTT.

The gene calls are TRBV19 and TRBJ1-1; D gene uncertain. V dropped 6 bases and J dropped 0 bases, with 8 bases sitting between them. The CDR3 loop spans 13 amino acids. From germline, CDR1 is LNHDA and CDR2 SQIVND (reference sequence). For the CDR3, the DNA is TGTGCCAGTAGGAATGGAGTGAACACTGAAGCTTTCTTT. As protein: CASRNGVNTEAFF. The whole variable domain, filled in from reference TRBV19 and TRBJ1-1, reads DGGITQSPKYLFRKEGQNVTLSCEQNLNHDAMYWYRQDPGQGLRLIYYSQIVNDFQKGDIAEGYSVSREKKESFPLTVTSAQKNPTAFYLCASRNGVNTEAFFGQGTRLTVV.

The chain couples TRBV28 to TRBJ2-2; 12 positions agree with TRBD2. V dropped 6 bases and J dropped 5; count of bases not matched to a gene: 7. The CDR3 runs 16 residues. Germline assignment: CDR1 MDHEN and CDR2 SYDVKM. The CDR3 nucleotides are TGTGCCAGCAGAGGACTAGCGGGGATGAGAACCGGGGAGCTGTTTTTT. It codes for CASRGLAGMRTGELFF.

V is TRBV9 and J is TRBJ2-7, with D perhaps TRBD2 (7 bases). V was clipped by 2 bases and J by 6 bases, with 18 bases between them. Germline V gene lookup returns CDR1 SGDLS and CDR2 YYNGEE. This CDR3 has 15 residues. The CDR3: CASSVLSEGGGEQYF. The CDR3 DNA follows: TGTGCCAGCAGCGTCCTGTCGGAGGGAGGGGGCGAGCAGTACTTC.

The V call is TRBV9, the J call TRBJ2-3, with a tentative D call TRBD1 (6 bases). The CDR3 extends over 15 amino acids. Trimming cost V 4 bases and J 3 bases, with 15 bases left between them. Germline CDR1 is SGDLS and CDR2 is YYNGEE. Written as DNA, the CDR3 is TGTGCCAGCAGCCTAGGGGCAGGGGATACAGATACGCAGTATTTT. Translated, it gives CASSLGAGDTDTQYF. Looking up the rest from reference TRBV9 and TRBJ2-3 gives the full variable domain: DSGVTQTPKHLITATGQRVTLRCSPRSGDLSVYWYQQSLDQGLQFLIQYYNGEERAKGNILERFSAQQFPDLHSELNLSSLELGDSALYFCASSLGAGDTDTQYFGPGTRLTVL.

The count of this clone is one. This chain joins TRBV6-1 and TRBJ2-3, with D possibly being TRBD1 (5 bases). V was shortened by 0 bases and J by 6 bases, with 16 bases between the two germline ends. In germline, CDR1 is MNHNS, CDR2 SASEGT. The CDR3 is made up of 16 amino acids. CDR3 amino acids: CASSEAGRGIVDTQYF. CDR3 nucleotide sequence: TGTGCCAGCAGTGAAGCGGGGCGAGGAATCGTGGATACGCAGTATTTT.

This chain links TRBV21-1 with TRBJ1-5. TRBV21-1 is a documented pseudogene. This CDR3 has 14 amino acids. CDR3 sequence (DNA): TGTGCCAGCAGCGGCCCAGGCGGTAATCAGCCCCAGCATTTT. It is translated as CASSGPGGNQPQHF.

This clone has just one count. The V and J genes are TRBV30 and TRBJ2-1, with a possible D match to TRBD2 (8 bases). Germline V gene sequence: CDR1 GTSNPN, CDR2 SVGIG (reference sequence). The V and J ends lost 1 base and 14 bases respectively, with 18 bases between them. This CDR3 contains 13 residues. CDR3 DNA: TGTGCCTGGAGTGGGGTAGCGGGAACAGGGGAGTTCTTC. Translated, it gives CAWSGVAGTGEFF.

V is TRBV4-1 and J is TRBJ1-6; TRBD1 is a possible D gene (6 bases). Germline CDR1 and CDR2: MGHRA and YSYEKL. V shed 4 bases and J shed 7 bases, with 14 bases lying between them. The CDR3 is 15 residues long. This CDR3 is CASSPPPGQNSPLHF. Written as DNA, the CDR3 is TGCGCCAGCAGCCCCCCACCCGGACAGAATTCACCCCTCCACTTT.

The genes are TRBV28 and TRBJ2-7, with no clear D. CDR3 size: 13 residues. V was shortened by 4 bases and J by 0 bases, with 7 bases between the two germline ends. Germline V gene sequence: CDR1 MDHEN, CDR2 SYDVKM. The DNA of the CDR3 is TGTGCCAGCAGTTCAACAAGCTCCTACGAGCAGTACTTC. It codes for CASSSTSSYEQYF.

V gene TRBV7-9 combines with J gene TRBJ2-2, with unresolved D. CDR1 is SEHNR and CDR2 is FQNEAQ in the germline V gene (reference sequence). The germline V and J ends were trimmed by 1 base and 6 bases, with 9 bases remaining between them. This CDR3 is 14 amino acids long. DNA of the CDR3: TGTGCCAGCAGCTTAGGCCTAGATCCCGGGGAGCTGTTTTTT. It translates to CASSLGLDPGELFF.

J is TRBJ2-1 and V is TRBV2; unclear D gene. The germline CDR1 and CDR2 sequences are SNHLY and FYNNEI. The ends were cut back, 4 bases at V and 5 bases at J, with 6 bases in the middle. The length of the CDR3 is 12 residues. This CDR3 is CASSGRHNEQFF. CDR3 coding DNA: TGTGCCAGCAGTGGCCGGCACAATGAGCAGTTCTTC.

This chain links TRBV19 with TRBJ2-7; 8 nucleotides line up with TRBD1. The length of the CDR3 is 15 residues. The junction had 7 bases not matched to a gene; V was cut back by 4 bases and J by 2 bases. Germline V gives CDR1 LNHDA, CDR2 SQIVND (reference sequence). CDR3 nucleotide sequence: TGTGCCAGTAGTACCGGGACAGGCGCTACCTACGAGCAGTACTTC. Its protein product is CASSTGTGATYEQYF.